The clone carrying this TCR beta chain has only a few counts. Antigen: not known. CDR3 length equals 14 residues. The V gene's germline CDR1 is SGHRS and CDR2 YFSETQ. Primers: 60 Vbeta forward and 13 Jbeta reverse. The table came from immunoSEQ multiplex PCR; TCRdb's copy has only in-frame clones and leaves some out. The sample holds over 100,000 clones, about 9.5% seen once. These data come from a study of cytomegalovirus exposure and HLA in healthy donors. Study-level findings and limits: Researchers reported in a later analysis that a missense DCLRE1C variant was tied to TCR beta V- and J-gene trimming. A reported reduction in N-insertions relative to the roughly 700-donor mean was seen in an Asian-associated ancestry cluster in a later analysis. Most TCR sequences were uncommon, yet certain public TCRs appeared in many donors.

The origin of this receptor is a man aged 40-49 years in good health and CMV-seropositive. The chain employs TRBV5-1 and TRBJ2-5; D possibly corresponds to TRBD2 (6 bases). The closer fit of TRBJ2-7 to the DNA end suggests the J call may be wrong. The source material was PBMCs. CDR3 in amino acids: CASSGGTSSYEQYF. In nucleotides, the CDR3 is TGCGCCAGCAGTGGAGGGACCTCGTCCTACGAGCAGTACTTC.